The next 27 T cell receptor beta chains were all read from a single sample in a study of radiotherapy plus CTLA-4 blockade in lung cancer. Clones were sequenced by immunoSEQ multiplex PCR, and TCRdb holds only the in-frame ones, with some missing. The repertoire holds more than 95,000 clones, about four fifths seen once, with approximately 3% in the top ten. The source material was peripheral blood, sampled from a patient treated with radiotherapy plus ipilimumab. These receptors all stem from a human donor with non-small cell lung cancer who had a partial response to radiotherapy plus ipilimumab. Some clones in this sample may be carry-over from other donors' samples.

This rearrangement joins TRBV19 to TRBJ2-1; possible D gene TRBD2, 5 bases. Per germline, CDR1 LNHDA and CDR2 SQIVND (reference sequence). This CDR3 spans 15 amino acids. V was clipped by 5 bases and J by 3 bases, with 14 bases between them. CDR3 sequence reads: CASSSRSGLYNEQFF. CDR3 bases: TGTGCCAGTAGTTCCCGATCAGGACTCTACAATGAGCAGTTCTTC.

This chain links TRBV13 with TRBJ2-2; D uncertain. V was clipped by 0 bases and J by 0 bases, with 5 bases between them. Germline CDR1 and CDR2: PRHDT and FYEKMQ (reference sequence). This CDR3 contains 15 residues. The CDR3 protein is CASSLGLANTGELFF. CDR3 nucleotide sequence: TGTGCCAGCAGCTTAGGGCTAGCGAACACCGGGGAGCTGTTTTTT.

The chain has TRBV14 and TRBJ2-1; 7 bases fit TRBD1. Germline CDR1 reads SGHDN; CDR2 reads FVKESK. There are 17 residues in the CDR3. V shed 6 bases and J 5 bases; nucleotides not matched to a gene: 16. The CDR3 DNA reads TGTGCCAGCAGTCTCCGCATGACAGGGTCTATAAACAATGAGCAGTTCTTC. The encoded protein is CASSLRMTGSINNEQFF.

The gene calls are TRBV18 and TRBJ1-2, with TRBD1 identical over 12 bases. This CDR3 has 14 amino acids. The trim removed 6 bases at V and 7 bases at J, leaving 6 bases unmatched. Germline-derived CDR1 and CDR2 are KGHSH and LQKENI. The CDR3 protein is CASSLGQGALGYTF. The CDR3 bases are TGTGCCAGCTCCCTGGGACAGGGGGCGCTTGGCTACACCTTC.

The rearrangement joins TRBV2 to TRBJ2-1, with 8 nucleotides matching TRBD2. CDR1 SNHLY and CDR2 FYNNEI come from the germline V gene. There are 15 residues in the CDR3. V shed 10 bases, J shed 4 bases, and the junction held 12 bases outside the gene matches. In DNA form, the CDR3 reads TGTGCCACCCCGGGGCTCCGGGGGGGGTACAATGAGCAGTTCTTC. It specifies CATPGLRGGYNEQFF.

The chain employs TRBV28 and TRBJ2-3, with a possible D match to TRBD2 (6 bases). The CDR3 sequence is 16 residues long. With 3 bases removed from V and 8 bases from J, the gap between germline ends came to 21 bases. Germline CDR1 and CDR2: MDHEN and SYDVKM. DNA for the CDR3: TGTGCCAGCAGTTTTCTAGGAGGGGTGTCTCGTGGTACGCAGTATTTT. Translation: CASSFLGGVSRGTQYF.

The chain uses TRBV19 and TRBJ1-6; D is undetermined. The germline V gene has CDR1 LNHDA and CDR2 SQIVND (reference sequence). The V gene lost 7 bases and the J gene lost 0 bases, with 7 bases spanning the gap. There are 14 residues in the CDR3. The CDR3 protein is CASTHSSYNSPLHF. In nucleotides, the CDR3 is TGTGCCAGTACCCATAGCTCCTATAATTCACCCCTCCACTTT.

The J gene is TRBJ1-2, the V gene TRBV28; TRBD1 might be the D (6 bases). V lost 5 bases and J lost 1, with 20 bases in between. CDR1 and CDR2 from the germline V gene are MDHEN and SYDVKM. The CDR3 length is 17 residues. The CDR3 DNA reads TGTGCCAGCAGTGAAACCCCCGAGGGGGTGATTAACTATGGCTACACCTTC. Protein: CASSETPEGVINYGYTF.

CDR3 in DNA: TGTGCCATCAGTGAGTCCATTTCTGGGCAGGGGGCCTATGGCTACACCTTC. Protein: CAISESISGQGAYGYTF. The chain uses TRBV10-3 and TRBJ1-2, with 8 nucleotides matching TRBD1. The CDR3 covers 17 residues. With V trimmed by 0 bases and J by 4 bases, 10 bases remained unmatched. Germline-derived CDR1 and CDR2 are ENHRY and SYGVKD.

This clone has just a few counts. The chain recombines TRBV7-9 with TRBJ2-2; D is possibly TRBD2 (5 bases). The CDR3 runs 14 residues. V was clipped by 5 bases and J by 1 base, with 8 bases between them. In germline, CDR1 is SEHNR, CDR2 FQNEAQ (reference sequence). CDR3 loop: CASSRSGNTGELFF. Written as DNA, the CDR3 is TGTGCCAGCAGCCGGAGCGGGAACACCGGGGAGCTGTTTTTT.

The chain combines TRBV5-1 with TRBJ1-3; D perhaps matches TRBD1 (6 bases). The ends were cut back, 0 bases at V and 4 bases at J, with 11 bases in the middle. The length of the CDR3 is 15 residues. From germline, CDR1 is SGHRS and CDR2 YFSETQ. In DNA, the CDR3 is TGCGCCAGCAGCTTGGCAGGGGCGGCCGGAAACACCATATATTTT. Its translation: CASSLAGAAGNTIYF.

The genes are TRBV5-1 and TRBJ2-2; 9 nucleotides match TRBD1. J gave up 4 bases and V 2 bases, and 6 bases lay outside the gene matches. The CDR3 sequence is 16 residues long. Germline CDR1 is SGHRS and CDR2 is YFSETQ. CDR3 in DNA: TGCGCCAGCAGCTTCCGGGACAGGGACCCCACCGGGGAGCTGTTTTTT. Translated: CASSFRDRDPTGELFF.

The CDR3 region has the DNA TGTGCCAGCTCACCAGGGACAGCCTACAATGAGCAGTTCTTC. It yields the protein CASSPGTAYNEQFF. V gene TRBV18 combines with J gene TRBJ2-1; 7 bases agree with TRBD1. CDR1 is KGHSH, CDR2 LQKENI, per germline. The length of the CDR3 is 14 residues. With V trimmed by 2 bases and J by 2 bases, 0 bases remained unmatched.

The chain uses TRBV30 and TRBJ2-3; the match to TRBD2 covers 7 bases. J lost 2 bases, V lost 2 bases, and 4 bases had no gene match. Germline V CDR1 and CDR2: GTSNPN, SVGIG (reference sequence). The CDR3 length is 14 residues. The CDR3 here is CAWSPAGATDTQYF. The CDR3 region has the DNA TGTGCCTGGAGTCCGGCGGGAGCCACAGATACGCAGTATTTT.

This chain uses TRBV27 with TRBJ1-3, with D possibly TRBD1 on 5 matching bases. This CDR3 is built from 14 residues. CDR1 and CDR2 (germline): MNHEY, SMNVEV (reference sequence). The V end was cut by 3 bases, the J end by 7 bases, with 13 bases between. The CDR3: CASSFTQGANTIYF. CDR3 in DNA: TGTGCCAGCAGTTTTACGCAGGGTGCGAACACCATATATTTT.

The chain uses TRBV7-3 and TRBJ2-1, with a weak D call TRBD2 (5 bases). CDR3 length: 15 amino acids. Trimming removed 5 bases from V and 5 bases from J, with 16 bases in between. Germline V gene lookup returns CDR1 SGHTA and CDR2 FQGTGA. DNA of the CDR3: TGTGCCAGCAGCCCAGAGGGCCGGTTCAACAATGAGCAGTTCTTC. Its protein is CASSPEGRFNNEQFF. Supplemented by reference TRBV7-3 and TRBJ2-1, the full variable domain reads GAGVSQTPSNKVTEKGKYVELRCDPISGHTALYWYRQSLGQGPEFLIYFQGTGAADDSGLPNDRFFAVRPEGSVSTLKIQRTERGDSAVYLCASSPEGRFNNEQFFGPGTRLTVL.

A single count supports this clone. The chain uses TRBV5-1 and TRBJ2-7; 10 bases map to TRBD1. The CDR3 length is 17 residues. The germline CDR1 and CDR2 sequences are SGHRS and YFSETQ. The V gene end was trimmed by 0 bases and the J gene end by 1 base; junction bases not matched to a gene: 7. DNA for the CDR3: TGCGCCAGCAGCTTGGGGTCCCCGGGACAGGGGTCCTACGAGCAGTACTTC. Its translation: CASSLGSPGQGSYEQYF.

The chain has TRBV6-5 and TRBJ1-5; 7 nucleotides line up with TRBD1. Unmatched junction bases numbered 3, after V lost 5 bases and J lost 8 bases. The germline V gene has CDR1 MNHEY and CDR2 SVGAGI. The CDR3 has 12 residues. CDR3 in amino acids: CASSNRGKPQHF. The CDR3 region has the DNA TGTGCCAGCAGTAACAGGGGTAAGCCCCAGCATTTT.

The chain couples TRBV5-4 to TRBJ1-2, with 9 positions matching TRBD1. The trim removed 0 bases at V and 7 bases at J, leaving 4 bases unmatched. The CDR3 has 14 amino acids. The V gene's germline CDR1 is SGHNT and CDR2 YYREEE (reference sequence). This CDR3 is CASSLVGTGFGYTF. The CDR3 DNA reads as TGTGCCAGCAGCTTGGTTGGGACAGGGTTTGGCTACACCTTC.

This chain links TRBV6-4 with TRBJ1-1; the match to TRBD1 covers 8 bases. CDR3 length equals 14 residues. V lost 6 bases, J lost 6 bases, and 9 bases stayed unmatched. The germline CDR1 and CDR2 sequences are MRHNA and SNTAGT. The CDR3 reads CASSVTGGSAEAFF. The CDR3 bases are TGTGCCAGCAGCGTCACAGGGGGTAGCGCTGAAGCTTTCTTT.

The rearrangement uses TRBV28 and TRBJ2-5; 9 positions match TRBD1. Germline V lookup: CDR1 MDHEN, CDR2 SYDVKM. J lost 5 bases, V lost 4 bases, and 8 bases had no gene match. This CDR3 is 15 amino acids long. The CDR3 nucleotides are TGTGCCAGCAGTTCTCCGGGACAGGGAAAGGAGACCCAGTACTTC. As protein: CASSSPGQGKETQYF.

The chain couples TRBV10-3 to TRBJ2-7; 7 bases map to TRBD1. The V segment lost 10 bases and the J segment 5 bases; nucleotides outside the gene matches: 11. This CDR3 contains 13 residues. The germline gives CDR1 ENHRY, CDR2 SYGVKD. The CDR3 spells CATQPTGSNEQYF. CDR3 DNA: TGTGCCACCCAACCGACAGGGTCGAACGAGCAGTACTTC.

This clone was observed a single time. This sequence joins TRBV20-1 and TRBJ1-1; a weak D match, TRBD1 (5 bases). The CDR3 is 11 amino acids. V gave up 6 bases and J gave up 5 bases, with 10 bases separating them. CDR1 and CDR2 from the germline V gene are DFQATT and SNEGSKA (reference sequence). CDR3: CSAVRQTEAFF. The CDR3 nucleotides are TGCAGTGCCGTCCGACAGACTGAAGCTTTCTTT.

V usage is TRBV7-9 and J usage is TRBJ2-3; 7 nucleotides match TRBD2. Germline V gene data show CDR1 as SEHNR and CDR2 as FQNEAQ (reference sequence). The V segment lost 5 bases and the J segment 5 bases; nucleotides outside the gene matches: 10. The CDR3 is 15 amino acids. CDR3 amino acids: CASSPLFLAVDTQYF. The CDR3 DNA follows: TGTGCCAGCAGCCCCCTGTTCCTAGCGGTAGATACGCAGTATTTT. Full variable domain (rest looked up from reference TRBV7-9 and TRBJ2-3): DTGVSQNPRHKITKRGQNVTFRCDPISEHNRLYWYRQTLGQGPEFLTYFQNEAQLEKSRLLSDRFSAERPKGSFSTLEIQRTEQGDSAMYLCASSPLFLAVDTQYFGPGTRLTVL.

The J gene is TRBJ2-7, the V gene TRBV5-5; a possible D gene is TRBD2 (6 bases). Trimming removed 4 bases at V and 0 bases at J, with 8 bases between. CDR3 length equals 13 residues. Germline V gene data show CDR1 as SGHKS and CDR2 as YYEKEE (reference sequence). CDR3 region: CASSRGGSYEQYF. CDR3 in DNA: TGTGCCAGCAGCCGGGGAGGCTCCTACGAGCAGTACTTC.

The chain recombines TRBV28 with TRBJ1-5; 10 positions agree with TRBD1. Germline trimming cut 7 bases from V and 0 bases from J; bases unmatched to any gene: 6. Germline V gene sequence: CDR1 MDHEN, CDR2 SYDVKM. This CDR3 is built from 16 residues. In DNA form, the CDR3 reads TGTGCCAGCAAAAGGACAGGGGGTTATAGCAATCAGCCCCAGCATTTT. Translated: CASKRTGGYSNQPQHF.

This chain uses TRBV5-1 with TRBJ2-4, with D possibly TRBD2 on 6 matching bases. Between the trimmed V and J ends, which lost 3 bases and 1 base, there was a span of 17 bases. Germline CDR1 is SGHRS and CDR2 is YFSETQ. The CDR3 covers 17 residues. CDR3 sequence: CASSSPPGEWAKNIQYF. The CDR3 DNA sequence: TGCGCCAGCAGCTCCCCCCCGGGGGAGTGGGCCAAAAACATTCAGTACTTC.